This TCR beta chain was sequenced for a study of PD-L1 blockade in urothelial cancer. CDR3 size: 13 residues. The germline V and J ends were trimmed by 0 bases and 6 bases, with 11 bases remaining between them. Germline loops: CDR1 GTSNPN, CDR2 SVGIG (reference sequence). TCRdb's table, derived via immunoSEQ multiplex PCR, lists solely in-frame clones and lacks some. Of approximately 1,800 clones in the sample, about 33% are singletons; the top ten hold about 33%. The receptor was derived from a man aged 55-75 years with urothelial cancer. The chain uses TRBV30 and TRBJ1-2, with D possibly being TRBD1 (6 bases). The sequencing here drew on tumor tissue, taken before atezolizumab (anti-PD-L1) treatment. CDR3 in amino acids: CAWSVARGHGYTF. DNA for the CDR3: TGTGCCTGGAGTGTAGCCAGGGGCCATGGCTACACCTTC.